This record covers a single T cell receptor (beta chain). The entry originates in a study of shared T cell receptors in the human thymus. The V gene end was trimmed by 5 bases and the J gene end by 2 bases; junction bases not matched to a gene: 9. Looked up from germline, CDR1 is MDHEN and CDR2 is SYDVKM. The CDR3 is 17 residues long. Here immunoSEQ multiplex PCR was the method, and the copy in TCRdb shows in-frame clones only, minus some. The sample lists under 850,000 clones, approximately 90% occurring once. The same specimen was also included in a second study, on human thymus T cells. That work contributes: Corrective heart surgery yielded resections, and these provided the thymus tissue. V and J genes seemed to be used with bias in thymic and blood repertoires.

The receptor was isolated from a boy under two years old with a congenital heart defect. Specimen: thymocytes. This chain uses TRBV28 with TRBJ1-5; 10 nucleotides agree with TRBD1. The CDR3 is CASSPLRDRGCNQPQHF. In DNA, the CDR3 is TGTGCCAGCAGTCCCCTCCGGGACAGGGGTTGCAATCAGCCCCAGCATTTT.